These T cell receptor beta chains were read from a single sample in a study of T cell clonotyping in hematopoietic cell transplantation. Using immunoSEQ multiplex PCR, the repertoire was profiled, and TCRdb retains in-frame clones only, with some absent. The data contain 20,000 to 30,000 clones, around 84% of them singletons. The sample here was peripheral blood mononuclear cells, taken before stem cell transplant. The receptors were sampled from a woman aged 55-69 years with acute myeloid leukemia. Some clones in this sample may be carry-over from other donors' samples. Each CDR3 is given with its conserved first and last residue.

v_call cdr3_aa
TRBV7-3 CASSLSGLASNEQFF
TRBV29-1 CSVEGLLAGGPNEQYF
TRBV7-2 CASSFSRSSYEQYF
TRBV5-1 CASTTGSGAGRGGTDTQYF
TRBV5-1 CASSLVIGSGYTF
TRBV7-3 CASSLWGGRGHEQYF
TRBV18 CASSPLDGSQEAFF
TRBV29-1 CSVEGQGIKNIQYF
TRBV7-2 CASSQDTRDSYNEQFF
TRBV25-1 CASSPPTGKNTEAFF
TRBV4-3 CASSHADTQYF
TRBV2 CASSSGLAGRYEQYF
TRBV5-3 CARSGGQDDSNQPQHF
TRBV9 CASSVDGGREETQYF
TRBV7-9 CASSQTYRGQETQYF
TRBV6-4 CASSEIGERTGNTIYF
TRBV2 CASNRGLAAKNIQYF
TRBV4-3 CASSQDRAPAGYGYTF
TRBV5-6 CASSPLGAYEQYF
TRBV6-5 CASAGQGYGYTF
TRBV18 CASSLPGSYEQYF
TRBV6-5 CAVTGATGELFF
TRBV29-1 CSVSRGAQETQYF
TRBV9 CASSPRPRVGTGQYTGELFF
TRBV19 CASSELTVIGEKLFF
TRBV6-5 CASSYSSKNIQYF
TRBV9 CASSPRQGPPTDTQYF
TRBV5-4 CASSSDREAYEQYF
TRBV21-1 CASNTGGPNTGELFF
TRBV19 CASSMRQTQETQYF
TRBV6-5 CASSYKLASTDTQYF
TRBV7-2 CASTSPGGYNSPLHF
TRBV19 CASEGRGEKLFF
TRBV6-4 CASSEADGAGELFF
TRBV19 CASSIGKGVRDNEKLFF
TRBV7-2 CASSHAGQGALYEQYF
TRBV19 CASNDRGNTIYF
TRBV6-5 CASSLQGKDTEAFF
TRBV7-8 CASSPTRGQRGYTF
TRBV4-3 CASSQRWGGAYGYTF
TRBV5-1 CASSFRDPYNEQFF
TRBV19 CASSTQGGRSGYGYTF